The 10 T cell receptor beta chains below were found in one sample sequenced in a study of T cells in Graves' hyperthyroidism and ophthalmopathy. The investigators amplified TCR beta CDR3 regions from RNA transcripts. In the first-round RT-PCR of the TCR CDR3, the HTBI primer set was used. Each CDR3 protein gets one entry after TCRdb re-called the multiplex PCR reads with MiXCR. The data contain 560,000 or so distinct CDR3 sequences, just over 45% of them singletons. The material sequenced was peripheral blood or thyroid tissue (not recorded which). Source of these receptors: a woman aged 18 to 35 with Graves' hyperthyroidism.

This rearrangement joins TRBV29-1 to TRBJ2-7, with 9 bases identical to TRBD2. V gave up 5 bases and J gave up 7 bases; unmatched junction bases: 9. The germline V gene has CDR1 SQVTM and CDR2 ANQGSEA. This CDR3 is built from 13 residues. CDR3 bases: TGCAGCGTTATGGTAGCGGGAGTGAGTGAGCAGTACTTC. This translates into CSVMVAGVSEQYF.

The CDR3 DNA is TGCAGCGTTAGTGGTGGCGGGACCACCGGCGCTTTCTTT. Protein: CSVSGGGTTGAFF. The chain employs TRBV29-1 and TRBJ1-1, with a tentative D call TRBD1 (5 bases). V lost 5 bases to trimming and J lost 11 bases, with 21 bases between them. In germline, CDR1 is SQVTM, CDR2 ANQGSEA. The CDR3 has 13 residues.

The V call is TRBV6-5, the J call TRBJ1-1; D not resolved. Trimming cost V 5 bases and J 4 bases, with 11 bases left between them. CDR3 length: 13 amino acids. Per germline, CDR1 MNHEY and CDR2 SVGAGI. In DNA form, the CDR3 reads TGTGCCAGCAGTGACGGGGAGGGCACTGAAGCTTTCTTT. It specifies CASSDGEGTEAFF.

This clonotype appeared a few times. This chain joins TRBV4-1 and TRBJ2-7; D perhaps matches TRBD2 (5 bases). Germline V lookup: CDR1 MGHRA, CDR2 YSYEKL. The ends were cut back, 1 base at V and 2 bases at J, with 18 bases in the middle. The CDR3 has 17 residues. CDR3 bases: TGCGCCAGCAGCCAAGGGGTGGGTTCGGGTAGCGCCTACGAGCAGTACTTC. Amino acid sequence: CASSQGVGSGSAYEQYF.

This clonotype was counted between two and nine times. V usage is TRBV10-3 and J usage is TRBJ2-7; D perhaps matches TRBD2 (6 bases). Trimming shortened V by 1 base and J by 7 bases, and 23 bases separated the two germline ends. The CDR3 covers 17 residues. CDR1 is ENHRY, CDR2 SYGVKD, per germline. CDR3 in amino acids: CAISEFFSATGVREQYF. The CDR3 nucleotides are TGTGCCATCAGTGAGTTCTTCTCGGCTACGGGAGTGAGGGAGCAGTACTTC.

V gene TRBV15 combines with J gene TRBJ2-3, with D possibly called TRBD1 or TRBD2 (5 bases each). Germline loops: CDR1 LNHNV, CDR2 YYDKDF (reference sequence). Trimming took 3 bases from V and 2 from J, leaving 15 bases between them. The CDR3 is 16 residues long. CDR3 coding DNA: TGTGCCACCAGCAGTTGGGGGACCGGGGTCACAGATACGCAGTATTTT. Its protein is CATSSWGTGVTDTQYF.

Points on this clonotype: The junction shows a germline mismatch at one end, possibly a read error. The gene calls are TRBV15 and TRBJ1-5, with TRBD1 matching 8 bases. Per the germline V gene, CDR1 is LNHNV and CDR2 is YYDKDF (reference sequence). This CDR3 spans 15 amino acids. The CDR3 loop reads CAASSSGQGNQPQHF. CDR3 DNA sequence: TGTGCCGCCAGCAGCTCAGGACAGGGTAATCAGCCCCAGCATTTT.

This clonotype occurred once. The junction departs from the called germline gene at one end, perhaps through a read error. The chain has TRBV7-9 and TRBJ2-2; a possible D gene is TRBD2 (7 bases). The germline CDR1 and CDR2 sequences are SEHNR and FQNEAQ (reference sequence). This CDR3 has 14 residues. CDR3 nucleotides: TGTGCCAGCAGCGAAAGGGGGGGGAGGACTGAAGCTGTTTTT. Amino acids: CASSERGGRTEAVF.

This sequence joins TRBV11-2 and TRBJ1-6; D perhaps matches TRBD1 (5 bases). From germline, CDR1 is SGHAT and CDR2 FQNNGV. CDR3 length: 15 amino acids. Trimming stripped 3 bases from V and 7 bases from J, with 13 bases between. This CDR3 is CASSFTGFPNSPLHF. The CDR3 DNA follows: TGTGCCAGCAGCTTCACAGGTTTCCCCAATTCACCCCTCCACTTT.

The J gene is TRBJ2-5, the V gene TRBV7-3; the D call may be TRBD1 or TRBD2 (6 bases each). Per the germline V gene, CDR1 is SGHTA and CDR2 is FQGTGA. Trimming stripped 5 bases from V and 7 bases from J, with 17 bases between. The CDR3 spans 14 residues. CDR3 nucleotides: TGTGCCAGCAGCCGGTCAGGGGACTGGGGGACCCAGTACTTC. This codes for CASSRSGDWGTQYF.